This T cell receptor beta chain was captured by sequencing in a study of circulating CD8 cells and anti-PD-1 response in melanoma. Live CD3+CD8+TCRalphabeta+ cells were sorted into four subsets by PD-1 and/or TIGIT. The QIAseq Immune Repertoire TCR panel built the libraries from approximately 15 ng of total RNA. One entry per CDR3 protein, called by TCRdb with MiXCR from the reads. The sample includes 600 to 850 distinct CDR3 sequences, approximately 8% seen only once; the top ten take around 19%. The receptor's source is a human donor with melanoma. The sequenced sample was CD8+ T cells from PBMCs, obtained at baseline or after one month of anti-PD-1 therapy (not recorded which).

The CDR3 loop reads CASSMWGANYEQYF. The CDR3 DNA follows: TGTGCCAGTAGTATGTGGGGGGCTAACTACGAGCAGTACTTC. The chain joins TRBV19 to TRBJ2-7; D is tentatively TRBD1 or TRBD2 (6 bases each). The CDR3 contains 14 residues. Deletions cut 3 bases from V and 3 bases from J, with 12 bases between. CDR1 and CDR2 from the germline V gene are LNHDA and SQIVND (reference sequence).